A selection of T cell receptor beta chains follows, all from one sample in a study of blood T cell repertoires in COVID-19. Clones were sequenced by immunoSEQ multiplex PCR, and TCRdb holds only the in-frame ones, with some missing. The sample contains about 150,000 clones, approximately 90% of which appear only once. Sequenced material: peripheral blood. The receptor set was obtained from a woman aged 45-65 years with acute or convalescent COVID-19. CDR3s include the opening cysteine and the closing phenylalanine or tryptophan. The order of the fields is clone size, D gene, J gene, V gene, CDR3 DNA, CDR3 protein. The D gene is left open where the match is weak. The size field is filled for only some rows; it gives once, few, many or a size class.

clone_size: NA
d_call: TRBD1
j_call: TRBJ1-2
v_call: TRBV28
cdr3_nt: TGTGCCAGCAGCACCGGGACAGGGGTAGGGGGCTACACCTTC
cdr3_aa: CASSTGTGVGGYTF

clone_size: NA
d_call: NA
j_call: TRBJ1-6
v_call: TRBV6-1
cdr3_nt: TGTGCCAGCAGTGAAGAGGCCGGTATTGGGCTCCCCCTCCACTTT
cdr3_aa: CASSEEAGIGLPLHF

clone_size: NA
d_call: NA
j_call: TRBJ2-7
v_call: TRBV1
cdr3_nt: TGCACCAGCAGCTCCGAGCGGGAGTGGGGTGACGAGCAGTACTTC
cdr3_aa: CTSSSEREWGDEQYF

clone_size: NA
d_call: NA
j_call: TRBJ1-3
v_call: TRBV28
cdr3_nt: TGTGCCAGCAGACTCAGGGTTTTAACTGGAAACACCATATATTTT
cdr3_aa: CASRLRVLTGNTIYF

clone_size: NA
d_call: NA
j_call: TRBJ1-1
v_call: TRBV13
cdr3_nt: TGTGCCAGCAGCTTAGACAGGGCCGCTTTCTTT
cdr3_aa: CASSLDRAAFF

clone_size: NA
d_call: TRBD1
j_call: TRBJ1-2
v_call: TRBV29-1
cdr3_nt: TGCAGCGCGGTAAGGGACAGGGATAACTATGGCTACACCTTC
cdr3_aa: CSAVRDRDNYGYTF

clone_size: NA
d_call: NA
j_call: TRBJ2-7
v_call: TRBV7-8
cdr3_nt: TGTGCCAGCAGCCTGACCGGGAGACTTGAGCAGTACTTC
cdr3_aa: CASSLTGRLEQYF

clone_size: NA
d_call: TRBD1
j_call: TRBJ2-2
v_call: TRBV27
cdr3_nt: TGTGCCAGCAATTTTCTCACAGGGGGGAGGACCGGGGAGCTGTTTTTT
cdr3_aa: CASNFLTGGRTGELFF

clone_size: NA
d_call: TRBD1
j_call: TRBJ1-1
v_call: TRBV30
cdr3_nt: TGTGCCTGGAGTGAGGGACAGGACACTGAAGCTTTCTTT
cdr3_aa: CAWSEGQDTEAFF

clone_size: NA
d_call: TRBD2
j_call: TRBJ2-1
v_call: TRBV19
cdr3_nt: TGTGCCAGTAGTATGGCGGGAGGGTGGAATGAGCAGTTCTTC
cdr3_aa: CASSMAGGWNEQFF

clone_size: NA
d_call: NA
j_call: TRBJ1-1
v_call: TRBV24-1
cdr3_nt: TGTGCCATTCAGGGTAGGAACACTGAAGCTTTCTTT
cdr3_aa: CAIQGRNTEAFF

clone_size: once
d_call: TRBD1
j_call: TRBJ1-2
v_call: TRBV5-6
cdr3_nt: TGTGCCAGCAGCGCCGACAGGGGAAACTATGGCTACACCTTC
cdr3_aa: CASSADRGNYGYTF

clone_size: NA
d_call: NA
j_call: TRBJ1-2
v_call: TRBV2
cdr3_nt: TGTGCCAGCAGTGATATAGGGGCCAACTATGGCTACACCTTC
cdr3_aa: CASSDIGANYGYTF

clone_size: once
d_call: TRBD1
j_call: TRBJ2-2
v_call: TRBV9
cdr3_nt: TGTGCCAGCAGCGTAGAAGGGGGACAGGGTCGGACCGGGGAGCTGTTTTTT
cdr3_aa: CASSVEGGQGRTGELFF

clone_size: NA
d_call: NA
j_call: TRBJ2-3
v_call: TRBV6-5
cdr3_nt: TGTGCCAGCACCGAGGCGGCTACCACAGATACGCAGTATTTT
cdr3_aa: CASTEAATTDTQYF

clone_size: NA
d_call: NA
j_call: TRBJ1-5
v_call: TRBV2
cdr3_nt: TGTGCCAGCAGATTAGAAGGAGGGGCAGGGCAGCCCCAGCATTTT
cdr3_aa: CASRLEGGAGQPQHF

clone_size: NA
d_call: TRBD1
j_call: TRBJ1-6
v_call: TRBV19
cdr3_nt: TGTGCCAGTAGTATGGAGGGACAGGGATATTCACCCCTCCACTTT
cdr3_aa: CASSMEGQGYSPLHF

clone_size: few
d_call: TRBD1
j_call: TRBJ1-2
v_call: TRBV7-6
cdr3_nt: TGTGCCAGCAGCTCTCCCCGACAGGGGGCTCCCCTTTGGGGCTACACCTTC
cdr3_aa: CASSSPRQGAPLWGYTF

clone_size: NA
d_call: NA
j_call: TRBJ1-3
v_call: TRBV7-2
cdr3_nt: TGTGCCAGCAGCCCAAGACGCAGTCGACAGTCTGGAAACACCATATATTTT
cdr3_aa: CASSPRRSRQSGNTIYF

clone_size: NA
d_call: NA
j_call: TRBJ2-1
v_call: TRBV10-3
cdr3_nt: TGTGCCATCAGTGAGTCCTGGCTAGCCGGCAATGAGCAGTTCTTC
cdr3_aa: CAISESWLAGNEQFF

clone_size: once
d_call: TRBD1
j_call: TRBJ1-4
v_call: TRBV6-6
cdr3_nt: TGTGCCAGCAGTTACTCGACAGGGCCGACCAATGAAAAACTGTTTTTT
cdr3_aa: CASSYSTGPTNEKLFF

clone_size: NA
d_call: NA
j_call: TRBJ2-6
v_call: TRBV28
cdr3_nt: TGTGCCAGCAGTTTTTCAGGGGCTGGGGCCAACGTCCTGACTTTC
cdr3_aa: CASSFSGAGANVLTF

clone_size: NA
d_call: TRBD2
j_call: TRBJ2-3
v_call: TRBV5-1
cdr3_nt: TGCGCCAGCAGCTTGGGTCGGCCTAGCGGGAGGGACACAGATACGCAGTATTTT
cdr3_aa: CASSLGRPSGRDTDTQYF